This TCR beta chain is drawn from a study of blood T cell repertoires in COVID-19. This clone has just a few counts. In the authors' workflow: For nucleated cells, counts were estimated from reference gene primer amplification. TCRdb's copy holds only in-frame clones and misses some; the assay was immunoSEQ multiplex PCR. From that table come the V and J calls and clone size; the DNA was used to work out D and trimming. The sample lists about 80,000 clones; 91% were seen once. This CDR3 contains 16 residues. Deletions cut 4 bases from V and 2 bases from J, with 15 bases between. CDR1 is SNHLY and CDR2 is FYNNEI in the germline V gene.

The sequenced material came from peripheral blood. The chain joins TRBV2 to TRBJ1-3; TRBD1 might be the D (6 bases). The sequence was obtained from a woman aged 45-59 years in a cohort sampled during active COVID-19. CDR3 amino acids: CASSGRTGTPGNTIYF. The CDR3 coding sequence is TGTGCCAGCAGTGGCAGGACCGGGACACCTGGAAACACCATATATTTT.